Here is one TCR beta chain with its context. This clonotype was seen a handful of times. Its antigen target is currently unknown. No base quality information exists; no much larger clone differs at one position. A patient counted as having stable Graves' hyperthyroidism if no progression to ophthalmopathy occurred over 18 months of follow-up. Hyperthyroidism patients were newly diagnosed, with disease duration under 2 months, and aged 18 to 65 years. Exclusion was applied to patients with uncontrolled infections, other autoimmune diseases, pregnancy or lactation. Diagnoses relied on clinical symptoms, serum thyroxine and TRAb, thyroid ultrasound and orbital computed tomography. Trizol reagent was used to extract total RNA, and RNA quality was then checked on an Agilent 2100 Bioanalyzer. The data derive from a study of T cells in Graves' hyperthyroidism and ophthalmopathy (dated by TCRdb to between 2019 and 2020). Notes on the research overall: To identify TCR V-J signatures that set the groups apart, the researchers used a discovery cohort of 90 to 100 patients, made up of 40 to 45 with Graves' ophthalmopathy and some 60 with stable Graves' hyperthyroidism. In more than five Graves' hyperthyroidism patients, the study also compared T-cell repertoires from thyroid tissue with T-cell repertoires from blood. Prospective prediction of ophthalmopathy was tested in an independent validation cohort of approximately 19 hyperthyroidism patients and roughly 16 patients who later progressed to ophthalmopathy. After blood sampling, hyperthyroidism patients were treated with methimazole at a starting dose of 30 mg daily, and ophthalmopathy patients were treated with high-dose intravenous methylprednisolone. For training and testing, the 100 or so patients in the discovery cohort were randomly divided in a 7:3 ratio. According to the paper, TCR Vbeta CDR3 sequencing was carried out on some 140 peripheral blood samples, which came from some 41 ophthalmopathy, 75 to 80 hyperthyroidism and some 17 progressor patients.

The cysteine opens and the phenylalanine closes a CDR3 of 14 amino acids. This entry keeps only the CDR3 DNA: 42 bases, framed from base 1. Trimming costs V 6 bases and J 6 bases, and their ends lie 18 bases apart. Based on the germline V gene, the CDR1 and CDR2 sequences are SGHTA and FQGNSA. General conclusions and limits of the study: Sample size was not statistically predetermined, and blinding of investigators to group allocation was not performed. In validation, the model predicted progression to ophthalmopathy a median of roughly six months before onset, with 70% to 71% sensitivity and roughly 79% specificity. Ophthalmopathy was separated from stable hyperthyroidism by a 13 V-J signature model, with about 86% sensitivity and around 81% specificity obtained in cross-validation and 80%/75% obtained in testing. Most expanded thyroid clonotypes (frequency above 0.001) were also found in blood, which suggests that blood repertoires may mirror thyroid immune responses.

TCR beta CDR3 regions were amplified from RNA transcripts. The TCR CDR3 was subjected to a first round of RT-PCR using the HTBI primer set and the Qiagen OneStep RT-PCR kit. A second multiplex PCR round built the libraries, followed by size selection and purification. The libraries were sequenced on an Illumina HiSeq2000 using paired-end 100 bp reads. The source study handled its data this way. Raw data were processed with SOAPnuke, discarding reads with adapters, uncalled bases, mean Phred below 15, or no exact constant-primer or identifier match. High-quality paired reads were merged using COPE v1.2.5, and each unique nucleotide sequence was defined as a clonotype. MiTCR v1.1 was used to align clonotypes to the IMGT TRBV, TRBD and TRBJ reference segments. The analysis was restricted to V-J combinations with a frequency above 0.0001, which together covered just over 98% of the repertoires. The TCS score was defined as F50 (clonal expansion) divided by E x V (chaos), with BLOSUM62-based TCRdist calculated between CDR3 peptides within each V-J. Welch's t-statistics and random forest reduced 500 to 550 V-J features to roughly 13, which were used in a naive Bayes classifier (R e1071). TCRdb's own reprocessing of the public reads used fastp at Q25 and MiXCR and kept productive beta chains. One record per CDR3 amino acid sequence lists the most common genes and DNA. V and J calls and clone size were set by TCRdb, not the authors. The sample table holds hundreds of thousands of distinct CDR3 sequences, of which 46% were seen once. Approximately 8.2% of the sample is held by the ten biggest clonotypes.

The TCR comes from a woman between 18 and 30 years old with Graves' hyperthyroidism. Donor details come from another sample of the same person, matched by shared clones. Specimen: peripheral blood or thyroid tissue (not recorded which). The chain is encoded by TRBV7-2 joined to TRBJ2-7; 6 matching bases give a weak D call of TRBD2. The CDR3 region: CASSLPGGVGEQYF. The DNA reads as follows: TGTGCCAGCAGTCTCCCTGGAGGGGTCGGCGAGCAGTACTTC. Where the CDR3 stops, the reference TRBV7-2 and TRBJ2-7 genes take over; the full variable domain is GAGVSQSPSNKVTEKGKDVELRCDPISGHTALYWYRQSLGQGLEFLIYFQGNSAPDKSGLPSDRFSAERTGGSVSTLTIQRTQQEDSAVYLCASSLPGGVGEQYFGPGTRLTVT.